Following are 28 T cell receptor beta chains from one sample sequenced in a study of T cells after yellow fever vaccination. Using its own MiXCR run on the 5' RACE reads, TCRdb lists one record per CDR3 protein. The sample lists hundreds of thousands of distinct CDR3 sequences, over 9% seen once, with 15% in the top ten. The source was PBMCs, collected on the day of the yellow fever booster vaccination. All receptors come from a young man who received the YFV17D yellow fever vaccine.

This clonotype has just a few counts. V usage is TRBV5-6 and J usage is TRBJ2-5, with D possibly TRBD2 on 5 matching bases. V was clipped by 0 bases and J by 9 bases, with 12 bases between them. Germline loops: CDR1 SGHDT, CDR2 YYEEEE. This CDR3 is 13 amino acids long. The CDR3 protein is CASSLESRAAQYF. The DNA of the CDR3 is TGTGCCAGCAGCTTGGAATCGAGGGCGGCCCAGTACTTC.

This clonotype has more than one count but fewer than ten. The V gene is TRBV20-1, the J gene TRBJ2-7; 8 positions match TRBD2. The CDR3 loop spans 14 amino acids. After removal of 1 base from V and 3 bases from J, the junction contained 5 bases not matched to a gene. The germline CDR1 and CDR2 sequences are DFQATT and SNEGSKA (reference sequence). The CDR3 DNA reads as TGCAGTGCTAGAGGAGAACTAGCGGTCTACGAGCAGTACTTC. Protein product: CSARGELAVYEQYF.

The V call is TRBV7-2, the J call TRBJ2-2, with 9 bases aligning to TRBD2. Germline trimming cut 7 bases from V and 6 bases from J; bases unmatched to any gene: 12. The CDR3 runs 16 residues. Per the germline V gene, CDR1 is SGHTA and CDR2 is FQGNSA. In DNA form, the CDR3 reads TGTGCCAGCATCCGAGGAGGACTAGCGTCGGCCGGGGAGCTGTTTTTT. Its translation: CASIRGGLASAGELFF. Drawing the rest from reference TRBV7-2 and TRBJ2-2, the complete variable domain is GAGVSQSPSNKVTEKGKDVELRCDPISGHTALYWYRQSLGQGLEFLIYFQGNSAPDKSGLPSDRFSAERTGGSVSTLTIQRTQQEDSAVYLCASIRGGLASAGELFFGEGSRLTVL.

This clonotype showed up just a few times. The chain joins TRBV5-4 to TRBJ2-2, with 14 nucleotides matching TRBD2. The CDR3 extends over 19 amino acids. CDR1 is SGHNT, CDR2 YYREEE, per germline (reference sequence). Trimming at V came to 1 base and at J to 5 bases, leaving 10 bases not matched to a gene. The CDR3 sequence is CASSLKVGLAGEGTGELFF. CDR3 DNA: TGTGCCAGCAGCTTGAAGGTGGGACTAGCGGGAGAAGGAACCGGGGAGCTGTTTTTT.

This clonotype was detected only a few times. The V call is TRBV6-5, the J call TRBJ2-7, with 7 positions matching TRBD2. This CDR3 contains 15 residues. Germline CDR1 is MNHEY and CDR2 is SVGAGI. Trimming cost V 6 bases and J 2 bases; bases outside gene matches: 10. The CDR3 DNA reads as TGTGCCAGCAGATACAGGCGGGAGAGTACCTACGAGCAGTACTTC. It translates to CASRYRRESTYEQYF.

This sequence joins TRBV6-6 and TRBJ1-4, with 8 bases matching TRBD1. Germline CDR1 reads MNHNY; CDR2 reads SVGAGI (reference sequence). This CDR3 spans 13 amino acids. The trim removed 11 bases at V and 8 bases at J, leaving 10 bases unmatched. CDR3 DNA sequence: TGTGCCGGTATGACAGGGGAGGACGAAAAACTGTTTTTT. Its protein is CAGMTGEDEKLFF.

The chain joins TRBV20-1 to TRBJ1-2; possible D gene TRBD1, 5 bases. V was clipped by 0 bases and J by 5 bases, with 16 bases between them. From germline, CDR1 is DFQATT and CDR2 SNEGSKA (reference sequence). This CDR3 comprises 15 residues. The CDR3 sequence: CSARDGAGPFYGYTF. DNA of the CDR3: TGCAGTGCTAGAGATGGGGCAGGGCCTTTTTATGGCTACACCTTC.

This clonotype occurred a few times. The CDR3 sequence: CASSTTGSSSYEQYF. As DNA, the CDR3 is TGTGCCAGCAGCACGACAGGTTCGAGCTCCTACGAGCAGTACTTC. The V gene is TRBV5-5, the J gene TRBJ2-7; a weak D match, TRBD1 (6 bases). The CDR3 extends over 15 amino acids. The germline V and J ends were trimmed by 4 bases and 0 bases, with 14 bases remaining between them. The germline gives CDR1 SGHKS, CDR2 YYEKEE (reference sequence). Variable domain in full (rest from reference TRBV5-5 and TRBJ2-7): DAGVTQSPTHLIKTRGQQVTLRCSPISGHKSVSWYQQVLGQGPQFIFQYYEKEERGRGNFPDRFSARQFPNYSSELNVNALLLGDSALYLCASSTTGSSSYEQYFGPGTRLTVT.

Only a few counts were recorded for this clonotype. The V gene is TRBV27, the J gene TRBJ2-2; tentative D call: TRBD2 (6 bases). The CDR3 sequence is 13 residues long. V dropped 7 bases and J dropped 7 bases, with 13 bases sitting between them. Germline values: CDR1 MNHEY, CDR2 SMNVEV (reference sequence). CDR3 nucleotides: TGTGCCAGCAAGGAAGCGGGTGTCGGGGAGCTGTTTTTT. Translated: CASKEAGVGELFF.

A few counts support this clonotype. The rearrangement links TRBV7-9 to TRBJ2-1, with TRBD2 matching 12 bases. V lost 6 bases to trimming and J lost 0 bases; unmatched junction nucleotides: 15. The CDR3 is 20 amino acids. CDR1 and CDR2 (germline): SEHNR, FQNEAQ (reference sequence). The CDR3 here is CASRLLAGGQRHSSYNEQFF. CDR3 coding DNA: TGTGCCAGCAGATTACTAGCGGGAGGCCAGCGACATAGCTCCTACAATGAGCAGTTCTTC. The variable domain in full, with the rest retrieved from reference TRBV7-9 and TRBJ2-1, is DTGVSQNPRHKITKRGQNVTFRCDPISEHNRLYWYRQTLGQGPEFLTYFQNEAQLEKSRLLSDRFSAERPKGSFSTLEIQRTEQGDSAMYLCASRLLAGGQRHSSYNEQFFGPGTRLTVL.

This rearrangement joins TRBV28 to TRBJ1-5; D might be TRBD1 (5 bases). This CDR3 has 16 amino acids. The germline V gene encodes CDR1 MDHEN and CDR2 SYDVKM. V was pared by 5 bases and J by 4 bases, with 18 bases between. Written as DNA, the CDR3 is TGTGCCAGCAGTGCCGCCGGGGGTGGGGGGAATCAGCCCCAGCATTTT. Translated, it gives CASSAAGGGGNQPQHF. The full variable domain, rest sourced from reference TRBV28 and TRBJ1-5, is DVKVTQSSRYLVKRTGEKVFLECVQDMDHENMFWYRQDPGLGLRLIYFSYDVKMKEKGDIPEGYSVSREKKERFSLILESASTNQTSMYLCASSAAGGGGNQPQHFGDGTRLSIL.

This clonotype was counted ten times or more. The J gene is TRBJ2-7, the V gene TRBV6-1; TRBD1 might be the D (5 bases). Germline assignment: CDR1 MNHNS and CDR2 SASEGT. The CDR3 runs 14 residues. Trimming cost V 10 bases and J 0 bases, with 16 bases left between them. CDR3 DNA: TGTGCCACTCGTCAGGGCGGAACCTCCTACGAGCAGTACTTC. Protein: CATRQGGTSYEQYF.

The table lists this clonotype with a few counts. V is TRBV29-1 and J is TRBJ1-1; D is ambiguous. Germline V CDR1 and CDR2: SQVTM, ANQGSEA. V was trimmed by 8 bases and J by 2 bases, leaving 15 bases between them. CDR3 length equals 13 residues. In DNA form, the CDR3 reads TGCAGCTCAGTGCTACTTCTTAACACTGAAGCTTTCTTT. Its translation is CSSVLLLNTEAFF.

About this clonotype: An end of the junction does not agree with germline; a read error may underlie this. This CDR3 reads CASGRQSMTNF. For the CDR3, the DNA is TGTGCCAGCGGGCGACAATCAATGACCAACTTT. The V gene is TRBV6-5, the J gene TRBJ1-1; D unclear. The germline gives CDR1 MNHEY, CDR2 SVGAGI. The CDR3 length is 11 residues.

V is TRBV18 and J is TRBJ1-1; D not certain. CDR1 is KGHSH and CDR2 is LQKENI in the germline V gene. V was shortened by 3 bases and J by 0 bases, with 11 bases between the two germline ends. The length of the CDR3 is 15 residues. The CDR3 DNA is TGTGCCAGCTCACCGTTTGAAGGCCTGAACACTGAAGCTTTCTTT. Translation: CASSPFEGLNTEAFF.

The chain couples TRBV5-6 to TRBJ2-7, with TRBD2 identical over 10 bases. With 5 bases clipped from V and 6 bases from J, the junction kept 8 bases outside the gene matches. The CDR3 loop spans 14 amino acids. Germline V lookup: CDR1 SGHDT, CDR2 YYEEEE. As DNA, the CDR3 is TGTGCCAGCAGGCTTACCGGGACTAGCGCCGAGCAGTACTTC. This encodes CASRLTGTSAEQYF.

The gene calls are TRBV20-1 and TRBJ2-1; TRBD2 agrees at 10 bases. J lost 0 bases, V lost 6 bases, and 14 bases had no gene match. The CDR3 totals 18 residues. Germline V CDR1 and CDR2: DFQATT, SNEGSKA (reference sequence). This CDR3 reads CSAPLGLAVNSSYNEQFF. The CDR3 DNA is TGCAGTGCCCCCCTCGGACTAGCGGTAAATAGCTCCTACAATGAGCAGTTCTTC.

This clonotype was detected many times. The rearrangement links TRBV10-3 to TRBJ2-7; tentative D call: TRBD1 (5 bases). This CDR3 has 13 residues. CDR1 is ENHRY and CDR2 is SYGVKD in the germline V gene. Deletions cut 0 bases from V and 2 bases from J, with 5 bases between. CDR3: CAISESTAYEQYF. The CDR3 DNA is TGTGCCATCAGTGAGTCGACAGCCTACGAGCAGTACTTC.

The rearrangement joins TRBV6-5 to TRBJ2-3; 7 nucleotides match TRBD2. The J segment lost 4 bases and the V segment lost 4 bases, leaving 14 bases of the junction unmatched. The length of the CDR3 is 17 residues. CDR1 is MNHEY, CDR2 SVGAGI, per germline. DNA of the CDR3: TGTGCCAGCAGTTCTCCGGGAGGACGGGGCCCCCCAGATACGCAGTATTTT. It specifies CASSSPGGRGPPDTQYF.

This chain joins TRBV7-8 and TRBJ1-5; D remains ambiguous. This CDR3 has 16 residues. The V and J ends lost 1 base and 5 bases respectively, with 15 bases between them. From germline, CDR1 is SGHVS and CDR2 FQNEAQ. The CDR3 sequence is CASSLGVSRYYQPQHF. In nucleotides, the CDR3 is TGTGCCAGCAGCTTAGGAGTCTCTAGGTACTATCAGCCCCAGCATTTT.

This rearrangement joins TRBV29-1 to TRBJ2-3, with 8 bases fitting TRBD2. Germline V gives CDR1 SQVTM, CDR2 ANQGSEA. CDR3 size: 14 residues. With 8 bases clipped from V and 10 bases from J, the junction kept 17 bases outside the gene matches. CDR3 sequence (DNA): TGCAGCCCAGTGATAGCGGGGACCCACACTCCGCAGTATTTT. It encodes CSPVIAGTHTPQYF.

In this sample, this clonotype turned up many times. The chain carries TRBV29-1 and TRBJ1-5, with 7 nucleotides matching TRBD1. The CDR3 totals 15 residues. The V and J ends lost 1 base and 9 bases, in that order; junction bases with no gene match: 12. Germline assignment: CDR1 SQVTM and CDR2 ANQGSEA. The CDR3 spells CSVEVGGQPGRPQHF. CDR3 DNA: TGCAGCGTTGAAGTAGGGGGACAGCCAGGGAGGCCCCAGCATTTT.

Only a few counts were recorded for this clonotype. This rearrangement joins TRBV10-3 to TRBJ2-3, with TRBD2 matching over 15 bases. Germline CDR1 and CDR2: ENHRY and SYGVKD. The CDR3 runs to 17 residues. V lost 3 bases and J lost 3; bases outside the gene matches: 4. The CDR3 nucleotides are TGTGCCATCAGTGATGGGACTAGCGGGAGGAGGACAGATACGCAGTATTTT. This codes for CAISDGTSGRRTDTQYF.

The rearrangement links TRBV5-1 to TRBJ1-2; TRBD1 matches at 9 bases. The CDR3 totals 11 residues. V trimming: 5 bases; J trimming: 13 bases; junction bases outside the gene matches: 6. CDR1 is SGHRS and CDR2 is YFSETQ in the germline V gene. CDR3 sequence: CASRVQGAFTF. DNA of the CDR3: TGCGCCAGCAGGGTACAGGGGGCCTTCACCTTC. Variable domain in full (rest from reference TRBV5-1 and TRBJ1-2): KAGVTQTPRYLIKTRGQQVTLSCSPISGHRSVSWYQQTPGQGLQFLFEYFSETQRNKGNFPGRFSGRQFSNSRSEMNVSTLELGDSALYLCASRVQGAFTFGSGTRLTVV.

The CDR3: CASSLTGGVHEQFF. In DNA, the CDR3 is TGTGCCAGCAGCCTGACGGGAGGGGTTCATGAGCAGTTCTTC. The genes are TRBV4-2 and TRBJ2-1; 8 bases are a match to TRBD2. Losses at the gene ends were 4 bases for V and 8 bases for J; bases not matched to a gene: 7. Germline V gene data show CDR1 as LGHNA and CDR2 as YNFKEQ. The CDR3 runs to 14 residues.

The table lists this clonotype with a few counts. This chain joins TRBV14 and TRBJ2-7, with D hard to call. V was trimmed by 3 bases and J by 2 bases, leaving 11 bases between them. Per the germline V gene, CDR1 is SGHDN and CDR2 is FVKESK. This CDR3 is 14 amino acids long. In DNA, the CDR3 is TGTGCCAGCAGCCACTCTCCAGGCCCCTACGAGCAGTACTTC. This encodes CASSHSPGPYEQYF.

V is TRBV27 and J is TRBJ1-5, with TRBD1 identical over 8 bases. This CDR3 has 19 residues. The ends lost 5 bases at V and 0 bases at J; junction bases unmatched: 15. CDR1 and CDR2 from the germline V gene are MNHEY and SMNVEV (reference sequence). Here the CDR3 DNA reads TGTGCCAGCAGTCCCATGCCCGGGGACAGGAGTTATAGCAATCAGCCCCAGCATTTT. Amino acid sequence: CASSPMPGDRSYSNQPQHF.

The V call is TRBV29-1, the J call TRBJ2-3; 11 nucleotides agree with TRBD2. The germline CDR1 and CDR2 sequences are SQVTM and ANQGSEA. This CDR3 has 16 residues. J was trimmed by 0 bases and V by 6 bases; bases with no gene match: 8. Here the CDR3 reads CSVKGTSGGSTDTQYF. CDR3 bases: TGCAGCGTGAAAGGAACTAGCGGGGGTAGCACAGATACGCAGTATTTT.